This passage covers 29 T cell receptor beta chains from one sample sequenced in a study of blood T cell repertoires in COVID-19. Generated by immunoSEQ multiplex PCR, the TCRdb table keeps only in-frame clones and is missing some. The data hold 350,000 or so clones, with 90% observed a single time. The specimen was peripheral blood. The receptors shown here come from a man in his late teens or twenties with active or convalescent COVID-19.

V and J are TRBV5-6 and TRBJ1-5; a weak D match, TRBD1 (6 bases). This CDR3 comprises 14 residues. V was clipped by 2 bases and J by 3 bases, with 9 bases between them. Per the germline V gene, CDR1 is SGHDT and CDR2 is YYEEEE. CDR3 in DNA: TGTGCCAGCAGCTTCGGACAGACCAATCAGCCCCAGCATTTT. This translates into CASSFGQTNQPQHF.

The CDR3 DNA reads TGTGCCAGCAGCCCACGACAGGGAGGAAACTCACCCCTCCACTTT. This gives the protein CASSPRQGGNSPLHF. This sequence joins TRBV28 and TRBJ1-6; 7 nucleotides align to TRBD1. This CDR3 is 15 amino acids long. Trimming at V came to 6 bases and at J to 10 bases, leaving 12 bases not matched to a gene. Germline CDR1 MDHEN, CDR2 SYDVKM.

This chain joins TRBV10-3 and TRBJ2-7; TRBD2 might be the D (5 bases). Per the germline V gene, CDR1 is ENHRY and CDR2 is SYGVKD. The length of the CDR3 is 15 residues. V lost 6 bases to trimming and J lost 3 bases, with 18 bases between them. The DNA of the CDR3 is TGTGCCATCAGCCCCCGAGGGTTGGATCTCTACGAGCAGTACTTC. Protein: CAISPRGLDLYEQYF.

The chain is built from TRBV4-2 and TRBJ1-5; unclear D gene. Germline lookup yields CDR1 LGHNA and CDR2 YNFKEQ. V lost 4 bases and J 4 bases, leaving 11 bases between the germline ends. The CDR3 is 14 amino acids. This CDR3 is CASSPEESNQPQHF. CDR3 bases: TGTGCCAGCAGCCCCGAGGAATCGAATCAGCCCCAGCATTTT.

V usage is TRBV4-2 and J usage is TRBJ2-7; D unresolved. The length of the CDR3 is 14 residues. From germline, CDR1 is LGHNA and CDR2 YNFKEQ. The V and J ends lost 3 bases and 3 bases respectively, with 12 bases between them. The CDR3 here is CASSHAGERYEQYF. The CDR3 DNA follows: TGTGCCAGCAGCCACGCCGGCGAGCGCTACGAGCAGTACTTC.

Points on this clone: An end of the junction does not agree with germline; a read error may underlie this. The V gene is TRBV27, the J gene TRBJ2-6; D perhaps matches TRBD1 (6 bases). The CDR3 length is 18 residues. From germline, CDR1 is MNHEY and CDR2 SMNVEV (reference sequence). CDR3 region: CASSLYFRGFSGANVLTF. CDR3 coding DNA: TGTGCCAGCAGTTTATATTTCAGGGGCTTCTCTGGGGCCAACGTGCTGACTTTC.

This rearrangement joins TRBV2 to TRBJ2-1, with D tentatively TRBD2 (6 bases). The CDR3 loop spans 16 amino acids. Germline-derived CDR1 and CDR2 are SNHLY and FYNNEI. The V and J ends lost 4 bases and 2 bases respectively, with 15 bases between them. The DNA for the CDR3 is TGTGCCAGCAGTGCATCGACTAGTCCGGCCTACAATGAGCAGTTCTTC. Protein product: CASSASTSPAYNEQFF. The whole variable domain, remainder taken from reference TRBV2 and TRBJ2-1, is EPEVTQTPSHQVTQMGQEVILRCVPISNHLYFYWYRQILGQKVEFLVSFYNNEISEKSEIFDDQFSVERPDGSNFTLKIRSTKLEDSAMYFCASSASTSPAYNEQFFGPGTRLTVL.

This clone appeared a single time. V usage is TRBV7-3 and J usage is TRBJ2-1; no definite D call. CDR1 is SGHTA, CDR2 FQGTGA, per germline. Trimming pared 5 bases from V and 6 bases from J, leaving 14 bases between. CDR3 length: 14 residues. The CDR3 bases are TGTGCCAGCAGCCCCCACCCCGTGAGCAATGAGCAGTTCTTC. Amino acid sequence: CASSPHPVSNEQFF. Full variable domain (remainder filled in from reference TRBV7-3 and TRBJ2-1): GAGVSQTPSNKVTEKGKYVELRCDPISGHTALYWYRQSLGQGPEFLIYFQGTGAADDSGLPNDRFFAVRPEGSVSTLKIQRTERGDSAVYLCASSPHPVSNEQFFGPGTRLTVL.

The chain combines TRBV18 with TRBJ1-4; a possible D gene is TRBD1 (5 bases). Trimming cost V 6 bases and J 11 bases, with 13 bases left between them. Germline V gene lookup returns CDR1 KGHSH and CDR2 LQKENI. This CDR3 has 12 amino acids. CDR3 bases: TGTGCCAGCTCCCCCGCAGGGAGGAAACTGTTTTTT. Its protein is CASSPAGRKLFF.

The chain recombines TRBV28 with TRBJ2-7; TRBD2 agrees at 8 bases. The ends lost 7 bases at V and 9 bases at J; junction bases unmatched: 14. The CDR3 runs to 14 residues. The germline V gene encodes CDR1 MDHEN and CDR2 SYDVKM. The CDR3 DNA reads as TGTGCCAGCACAAAACGGACTAGCTCGCTTGGGCAGTACTTC. This sequence encodes CASTKRTSSLGQYF.

The rearrangement uses TRBV23-1 and TRBJ1-2; maybe TRBD1 (5 bases). TRBV23-1 is reported as an ORF; its role is uncertain. Trimming shortened V by 7 bases and J by 4 bases, and 10 bases separated the two germline ends. This CDR3 region has 12 residues. The CDR3 DNA sequence: TGCGCCAGCACGCAGGGCCCCTATGGCTACACCTTC. Its translation is CASTQGPYGYTF.

This chain uses TRBV5-6 with TRBJ1-4; D might be TRBD1 (5 bases). The V gene lost 0 bases and the J gene lost 8 bases, with 14 bases spanning the gap. Germline V lookup: CDR1 SGHDT, CDR2 YYEEEE. CDR3 length: 15 amino acids. CDR3 DNA sequence: TGTGCCAGCAGCTTGGAGACAGAAGTATCCGAAAAACTGTTTTTT. This sequence encodes CASSLETEVSEKLFF.

This clone came up once. The rearrangement joins TRBV3-1 (or the pseudogene TRBV3-2) to TRBJ2-7; D call uncertain. The CDR3 is 12 amino acids. The germline V and J ends were trimmed by 0 bases and 6 bases, with 6 bases remaining between them. CDR1 and CDR2 (germline): LGHDT, YNNKEL (reference sequence). CDR3 residues: CASSQDPSEQYF. The CDR3 DNA reads as TGTGCCAGCAGCCAAGATCCCAGCGAGCAGTACTTC.

The chain has TRBV29-1 and TRBJ2-7; 8 positions match TRBD1. The CDR3 extends over 12 amino acids. With V trimmed by 7 bases and J by 2 bases, 4 bases remained unmatched. Looked up from germline, CDR1 is SQVTM and CDR2 is ANQGSEA. DNA for the CDR3: TGCAGCGGGGGACAGGACGCCTACGAGCAGTACTTC. It is translated as CSGGQDAYEQYF.

The chain combines TRBV19 with TRBJ2-5, with a weak D call TRBD2 (6 bases). The CDR3 is 16 amino acids. V lost 3 bases to trimming and J lost 2 bases, with 16 bases between them. Germline V gives CDR1 LNHDA, CDR2 SQIVND (reference sequence). CDR3 sequence (DNA): TGTGCCAGTAGTATGTTTCTGGGCGGGATACAAGAGACCCAGTACTTC. It yields the protein CASSMFLGGIQETQYF.

V is TRBV18 and J is TRBJ1-2; TRBD1 matches 7 bases. After removal of 4 bases from V and 5 bases from J, the junction contained 4 bases not matched to a gene. CDR1 and CDR2 (germline): KGHSH, LQKENI. The CDR3 loop spans 13 amino acids. The CDR3: CASSQDRDYGYTF. The CDR3 bases are TGTGCCAGCTCACAAGACAGGGATTATGGCTACACCTTC.

The chain joins TRBV7-2 to TRBJ2-7, with 10 bases that match TRBD1. In germline, CDR1 is SGHTA, CDR2 FQGNSA. The CDR3 runs to 14 residues. J was trimmed by 7 bases and V by 6 bases; bases with no gene match: 9. The CDR3 region has the DNA TGTGCCAGCAGACCCGGGACAGGGGTGGGAGAGCAGTACTTC. Protein product: CASRPGTGVGEQYF.

The CDR3 sequence is CASSLVRRSSGANVLTF. CDR3 nucleotide sequence: TGTGCCAGCAGCTTAGTCCGACGGAGCTCTGGGGCCAACGTCCTGACTTTC. J is TRBJ2-6 and V is TRBV7-2; D uncertain. The V gene's germline CDR1 is SGHTA and CDR2 FQGNSA. V was pared by 1 base and J by 0 bases, with 10 bases between. This CDR3 has 17 amino acids.

The chain has TRBV19 and TRBJ2-5, with 10 positions matching TRBD1. The V gene end was trimmed by 10 bases and the J gene end by 3 bases; junction bases not matched to a gene: 8. Germline CDR1 is LNHDA and CDR2 is SQIVND (reference sequence). This CDR3 is built from 14 residues. CDR3 bases: TGTGCCACGACTGACAGGGGGCTGAAAGAGACCCAGTACTTC. Translation: CATTDRGLKETQYF.

This clone was observed a handful of times. This chain connects TRBV2 to TRBJ1-5, with TRBD1 as a possible D gene (6 bases). V was shortened by 9 bases and J by 4 bases, with 19 bases between the two germline ends. In germline, CDR1 is SNHLY, CDR2 FYNNEI. This CDR3 has 15 amino acids. CDR3 sequence reads: CASLPYVQGNQPQHF. CDR3 DNA sequence: TGTGCCAGTTTACCTTACGTCCAGGGGAATCAGCCCCAGCATTTT.

The chain has TRBV5-1 and TRBJ1-1; TRBD1 agrees at 7 bases. The germline CDR1 and CDR2 sequences are SGHRS and YFSETQ. V dropped 1 base and J dropped 4; count of bases not matched to a gene: 7. The CDR3 is made up of 15 amino acids. The CDR3 reads CASSLILTGATEAFF. CDR3 in DNA: TGCGCCAGCAGCTTGATCCTAACAGGGGCCACTGAAGCTTTCTTT.

V is TRBV3-1 (or the pseudogene TRBV3-2) and J is TRBJ2-7; D might be TRBD1 (5 bases). The CDR3 runs to 15 residues. V was clipped by 4 bases and J by 4 bases, with 17 bases between them. Germline-derived CDR1 and CDR2 are LGHDT and YNNKEL (reference sequence). The DNA of the CDR3 is TGTGCCAGCAGCCGCCAGGCGGACAAAGCGTACGAGCAGTACTTC. It translates to CASSRQADKAYEQYF.

This rearrangement joins TRBV28 to TRBJ2-2; D is ambiguous. The CDR3 runs 14 residues. CDR1 and CDR2 (germline): MDHEN, SYDVKM. The V gene lost 3 bases and the J gene lost 9 bases, with 14 bases spanning the gap. Here the CDR3 DNA reads TGTGCCAGCAGTTTGAGTATTTCCGAAAGGGAGCTGTTTTTT. It encodes CASSLSISERELFF.

The CDR3 spells CASNSRANLNQPQHF. In DNA, the CDR3 is TGTGCCAGTAATAGCAGGGCCAATCTCAATCAGCCCCAGCATTTT. The genes are TRBV19 and TRBJ1-5; TRBD1 might be the D (5 bases). The V and J ends lost 7 bases and 3 bases respectively, with 16 bases between them. This CDR3 contains 15 residues. The germline V gene has CDR1 LNHDA and CDR2 SQIVND (reference sequence).

The chain joins TRBV27 to TRBJ1-6, with unresolved D. Per germline, CDR1 MNHEY and CDR2 SMNVEV (reference sequence). Between the trimmed V and J ends, which lost 2 bases and 8 bases, there was a span of 10 bases. The CDR3 extends over 14 amino acids. The CDR3 region is CASSLIVPYSPLHF. The CDR3 nucleotides read TGTGCCAGCAGTTTAATAGTCCCCTATTCACCCCTCCACTTT.

V gene TRBV4-1 combines with J gene TRBJ1-6, with 10 bases aligning to TRBD1. Germline CDR1 and CDR2: MGHRA and YSYEKL. There are 16 residues in the CDR3. Losses at the gene ends were 0 bases for V and 7 bases for J; bases not matched to a gene: 3. CDR3 nucleotides: TGCGCCAGCAGCCAAGATAGGACAGGGGGAAATTCACCCCTCCACTTT. Residues: CASSQDRTGGNSPLHF.

This chain links TRBV27 with TRBJ1-1, with TRBD1 matching 11 bases. The CDR3 is 15 residues long. From germline, CDR1 is MNHEY and CDR2 SMNVEV (reference sequence). V shed 8 bases, J shed 2 bases, and the junction held 7 bases outside the gene matches. CDR3 sequence: CASEDRGLGNTEAFF. In DNA form, the CDR3 reads TGTGCCAGCGAGGACAGGGGGCTTGGTAACACTGAAGCTTTCTTT.

The chain is built from TRBV19 and TRBJ2-3; maybe TRBD1 (6 bases). Germline loops: CDR1 LNHDA, CDR2 SQIVND (reference sequence). The CDR3 runs 14 residues. V was cut by 1 base and J by 3 bases, with 8 bases left in between. The CDR3 is CASSIATGTDTQYF. CDR3 in DNA: TGTGCCAGTAGTATAGCGACAGGTACAGATACGCAGTATTTT.

The chain uses TRBV7-2 and TRBJ2-3; 7 bases are a match to TRBD2. The ends lost 5 bases at V and 1 base at J; junction bases unmatched: 9. The germline gives CDR1 SGHTA, CDR2 FQGNSA. This CDR3 is 16 amino acids long. CDR3 bases: TGTGCCAGCAGCCCCCAGCGGGCGGGGGGCACAGATACGCAGTATTTT. It translates to CASSPQRAGGTDTQYF.